The 6 T cell receptor beta chains given below trace back to one sample, sequenced in a study of blood T cell repertoires in COVID-19. Some clones are missing from TCRdb's copy, which holds only in-frame ones; the method was immunoSEQ multiplex PCR. The sample includes fewer than 250,000 clones, roughly 86% seen only once; the top ten take about 8%. The sample was peripheral blood. These receptors all come from a woman between 50 and 59 years old with active or convalescent COVID-19.

This chain joins TRBV5-4 and TRBJ1-2, with D hard to call. Germline V gene data show CDR1 as SGHNT and CDR2 as YYREEE (reference sequence). CDR3 size: 15 residues. Trimming removed 2 bases at V and 0 bases at J, with 11 bases between. This CDR3 is CASSLKLMANYGYTF. In DNA, the CDR3 is TGTGCCAGCAGCTTAAAACTAATGGCTAACTATGGCTACACCTTC.

This chain links TRBV5-1 with TRBJ2-2, with D perhaps matching TRBD2 (6 bases). This CDR3 region has 15 residues. Germline assignment: CDR1 SGHRS and CDR2 YFSETQ. With 0 bases removed from V and 3 bases from J, the gap between germline ends came to 9 bases. The CDR3 DNA reads TGCGCCAGCAGCTTGGACGGGGGATACACCGGGGAGCTGTTTTTT. Translating it yields CASSLDGGYTGELFF.

This clone appeared a few times. The chain employs TRBV6-2 or TRBV6-3 and TRBJ1-1; TRBD1 agrees at 9 bases. With V trimmed by 3 bases and J by 1 base, 15 bases remained unmatched. CDR1 and CDR2 (germline): MNHEY, SVGEGT. The CDR3 totals 19 residues. CDR3 nucleotides: TGTGCCAGCAGTTATTATCCGGGACAGGGTGGGCCGAAGAACACTGAAGCTTTCTTT. The encoded protein is CASSYYPGQGGPKNTEAFF.

The chain uses TRBV24-1 and TRBJ2-1; a weak D match, TRBD1 (5 bases). Per the germline V gene, CDR1 is KGHDR and CDR2 is SFDVKD. Between the trimmed V and J ends, which lost 3 bases and 1 base, there was a span of 15 bases. The CDR3 is 17 amino acids. The CDR3 sequence: CATSDPTLGPSYNEQFF. CDR3 coding DNA: TGTGCCACCAGTGATCCCACTCTGGGGCCGTCCTACAATGAGCAGTTCTTC.

The chain combines TRBV27 with TRBJ1-2, with 9 bases lining up with TRBD1. Germline V gene data show CDR1 as MNHEY and CDR2 as SMNVEV (reference sequence). With 0 bases clipped from V and 0 bases from J, the junction kept 5 bases outside the gene matches. This CDR3 contains 17 residues. As DNA, the CDR3 is TGTGCCAGCAGTTTATCTGGCGGGACAGGGTCTAACTATGGCTACACCTTC. Amino acids: CASSLSGGTGSNYGYTF.

The chain employs TRBV28 and TRBJ1-1; 10 nucleotides agree with TRBD1. CDR1 is MDHEN and CDR2 is SYDVKM in the germline V gene. The CDR3 covers 16 residues. Trimming took 7 bases from V and 1 from J; bases not matched to a gene: 9. The CDR3 nucleotides are TGTGCCAGCAACGGACCGGGACAGGGGACGAACACTGAAGCTTTCTTT. Its translation is CASNGPGQGTNTEAFF.